The T cell receptor (beta chain) under discussion was sequenced for a study of CD8+ T cells in alopecia areata. Sequencing relied on a cDNA template that was reverse transcribed from extracted RNA. Sequencing was performed with immunoSEQ multiplex PCR; in TCRdb, only in-frame clones are kept and a portion is missing. The sample yields 150,000 to 200,000 clones, over 55% seen once. Notes on this clone: What it recognizes is unknown.

V lost 3 bases, J lost 6 bases, and 12 bases lay in between. Germline V lookup: CDR1 GTSNPN, CDR2 SVGIG (reference sequence). This CDR3 contains 14 residues. Study conclusions and caveats: Scalp sequencing captures resident alphabeta T cells of normal skin too.

The chain couples TRBV30 to TRBJ1-6, with D perhaps TRBD1 (5 bases). The TCR comes from a human donor with alopecia areata. The material was CD4+ T cells sorted from blood, obtained at week 0. In DNA form, the CDR3 reads TGTGCCTGGAGATTGGGACGGATTAATTCACCCCTCCACTTT. It translates to CAWRLGRINSPLHF.